This T cell receptor (beta chain) was identified in a study of OX40 agonist ivuxolimab in advanced cancers. Per the germline V gene, CDR1 is SEHNR and CDR2 is FQNEAQ (reference sequence). The CDR3 sequence is 14 residues long. V was shortened by 1 base and J by 4 bases, with 10 bases between the two germline ends. Sequencing was performed with immunoSEQ multiplex PCR; in TCRdb, only in-frame clones are kept and a portion is missing. The table lists around 51,000 clones, just under 90% of them singletons. This clone has just a few counts. The source material was CD4+ or CD8+ T cells sorted from blood, sampled in a trial of the OX40 agonist ivuxolimab. The receptor comes from an adult with an advanced solid tumor such as melanoma, head and neck, liver or kidney cancer. The genes are TRBV7-9 and TRBJ1-2; a possible D gene is TRBD1 (6 bases). As DNA, the CDR3 is TGTGCCAGCAGCTTAGTAGGGGGGACCTATGGCTACACCTTC. Residues: CASSLVGGTYGYTF.